A selection of T cell receptor beta chains follows, all from one sample in a study of blood T cell repertoires in COVID-19. Repertoires were generated with immunoSEQ multiplex PCR, while TCRdb's copy carries only in-frame clones and drops some. The sample yields about 32,000 clones, roughly 91% seen once. What was sequenced was peripheral blood. These receptors were collected from a man aged 65 to 79 with active or convalescent COVID-19. The CDR3 runs from the conserved cysteine through the conserved F or W. D genes are given only for firm matches.

D	V	J	CDR3	DNA
NA	TRBV7-9	TRBJ1-2	CASSLGVLNYGYTF	TGTGCCAGCAGCTTAGGTGTCCTCAACTATGGCTACACCTTC
NA	TRBV29-1	TRBJ2-7	CSVLKLRGISYEQYF	TGCAGCGTCCTGAAACTTAGAGGGATCTCCTACGAGCAGTACTTC
NA	TRBV7-9	TRBJ2-3	CASSLQGSGTDTQYF	TGTGCCAGCAGCTTACAGGGGTCTGGCACAGATACGCAGTATTTT
TRBD1	TRBV12-3/TRBV12-4	TRBJ1-2	CASSLGTGGYTF	TGTGCCAGCAGTTTGGGGACAGGCGGCTACACCTTC
TRBD1	TRBV2	TRBJ1-5	CASSGQANQPQHF	TGTGCCAGCAGCGGACAGGCGAATCAGCCCCAGCATTTT
NA	TRBV6-6	TRBJ2-7	CASSSWEQSPIEQYF	TGTGCCAGCAGTTCCTGGGAGCAGAGCCCTATCGAGCAGTACTTC
NA	TRBV6-8	TRBJ2-5	CASSYKGAQEKQETQYF	TGTGCCAGCAGTTACAAAGGCGCGCAGGAAAAACAAGAGACCCAGTACTTC
NA	TRBV6-2/TRBV6-3	TRBJ1-6	CASSILIRDSPLHF	TGTGCCAGCAGTATCCTCATCAGGGATTCACCCCTCCACTTT
TRBD2	TRBV6-5	TRBJ2-7	CASRKVGLAGGQYF	TGTGCCAGCAGAAAGGTTGGGCTAGCGGGAGGGCAGTACTTC
NA	TRBV7-2	TRBJ1-3	CASSPQAHSGNTIYF	TGTGCCAGCAGTCCACAGGCCCACTCTGGAAACACCATATATTTT
NA	TRBV10-2	TRBJ2-1	CASRLSGGSSYNEQFF	TGCGCCAGCAGACTTAGCGGAGGGAGCTCCTACAATGAGCAGTTCTTC